The source of this T cell receptor beta chain is a study of T cells after yellow fever vaccination. Regarding the study as a whole: Although most clonotypes did not, a small share appeared in both CD4 and CD8 compartments. At 96% for CD4 and over 80% for CD8, most primary-vaccination clones showed up again after the booster. Researchers cautioned that FACS-sorted repertoires could harbor abundant clonotypes contaminating from the bulk population.

The CDR3 length is 13 residues. With 0 bases clipped from V and 6 bases from J, the junction kept 2 bases outside the gene matches. Per germline, CDR1 SGHTA and CDR2 FQGNSA. TCRdb analysed the 5' RACE reads with MiXCR anew, one entry per CDR3 protein. The sample shows about 400,000 distinct CDR3 sequences, about 6% of them seen only once. In regard to this clonotype: Its antigen is as yet unknown. A much bigger clone sits one base away, suggesting this may be a read error.

The chain links TRBV7-2 to TRBJ2-7; 7 bases fit TRBD1. The source was PBMCs, collected 5 days after the yellow fever booster vaccination. The receptor comes from a man aged 30 to 45 who received the YFV17D yellow fever vaccine. The CDR3 sequence: CASSLAEGAEQYF. The DNA of the CDR3 is TGTGCCAGCAGCTTAGCAGAGGGGGCCGAGCAGTACTTC.